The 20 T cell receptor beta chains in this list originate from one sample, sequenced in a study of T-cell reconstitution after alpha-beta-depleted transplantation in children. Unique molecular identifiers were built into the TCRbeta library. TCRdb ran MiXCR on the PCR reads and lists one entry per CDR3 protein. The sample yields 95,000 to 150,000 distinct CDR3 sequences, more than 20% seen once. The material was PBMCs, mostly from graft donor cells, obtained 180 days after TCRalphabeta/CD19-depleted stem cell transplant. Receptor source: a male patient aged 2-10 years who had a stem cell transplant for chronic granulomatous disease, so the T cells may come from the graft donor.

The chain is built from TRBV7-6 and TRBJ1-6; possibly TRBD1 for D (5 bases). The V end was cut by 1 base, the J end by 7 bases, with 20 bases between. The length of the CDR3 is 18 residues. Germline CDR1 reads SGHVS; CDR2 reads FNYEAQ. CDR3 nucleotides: TGTGCCAGCAGCTTAGGTTACAGGCCCCTTGGCGAGAATTCACCCCTCCACTTT. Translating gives CASSLGYRPLGENSPLHF.

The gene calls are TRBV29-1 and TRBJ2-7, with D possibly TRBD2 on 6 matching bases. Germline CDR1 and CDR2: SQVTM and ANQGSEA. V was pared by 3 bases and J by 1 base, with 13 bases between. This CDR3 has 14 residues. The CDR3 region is CSVEGGGPSYEQYF. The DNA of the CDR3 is TGCAGCGTTGAGGGGGGTGGGCCTTCCTACGAGCAGTACTTC.

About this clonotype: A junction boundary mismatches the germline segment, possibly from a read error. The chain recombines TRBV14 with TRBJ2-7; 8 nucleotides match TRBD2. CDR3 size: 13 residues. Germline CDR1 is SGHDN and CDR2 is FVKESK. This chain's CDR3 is CAGSLGLVYEQYF. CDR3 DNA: TGTGCCGGCAGTCTGGGACTAGTATACGAGCAGTACTTC.

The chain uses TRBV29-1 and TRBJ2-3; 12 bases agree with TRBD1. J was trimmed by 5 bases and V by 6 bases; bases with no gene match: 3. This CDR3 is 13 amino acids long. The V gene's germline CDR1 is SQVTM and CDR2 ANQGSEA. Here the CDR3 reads CSVRDRGLDTQYF. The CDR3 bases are TGCAGCGTCCGGGACAGGGGGCTAGATACGCAGTATTTT.

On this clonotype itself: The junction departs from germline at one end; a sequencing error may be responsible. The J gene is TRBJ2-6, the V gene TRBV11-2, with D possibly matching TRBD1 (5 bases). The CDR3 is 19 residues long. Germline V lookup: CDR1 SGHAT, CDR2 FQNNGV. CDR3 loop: CASSLGPLESAPGANGLTF. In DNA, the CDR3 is TGTGCCAGCAGCTTAGGTCCCCTAGAATCAGCTCCTGGGGCCAACGGCCTGACTTTC.

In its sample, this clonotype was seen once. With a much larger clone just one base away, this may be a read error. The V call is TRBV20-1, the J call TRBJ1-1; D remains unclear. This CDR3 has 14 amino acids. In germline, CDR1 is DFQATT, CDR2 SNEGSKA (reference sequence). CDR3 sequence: CSAPDGRTNTDAFF. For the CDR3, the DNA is TGCAGTGCGCCAGACGGACGGACGAACACTGACGCTTTCTTT.

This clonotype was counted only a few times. The DNA of the CDR3 is TGTGCCAGCAGTTTTGGCGGGAGGGGTAGCTACGAGCAGTACTTC. It yields the protein CASSFGGRGSYEQYF. The J gene is TRBJ2-7, the V gene TRBV28; 9 nucleotides align to TRBD2. V was pared by 3 bases and J by 3 bases, with 6 bases of the junction left unmatched. The germline CDR1 and CDR2 sequences are MDHEN and SYDVKM. The CDR3 contains 15 residues.

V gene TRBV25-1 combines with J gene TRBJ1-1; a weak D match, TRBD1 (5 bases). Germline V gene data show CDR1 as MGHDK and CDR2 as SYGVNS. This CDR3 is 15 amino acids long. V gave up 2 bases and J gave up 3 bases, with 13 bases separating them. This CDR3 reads CASSEPTAGYTEAFF. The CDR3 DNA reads TGTGCCAGCAGTGAACCGACAGCGGGGTACACTGAAGCTTTCTTT.

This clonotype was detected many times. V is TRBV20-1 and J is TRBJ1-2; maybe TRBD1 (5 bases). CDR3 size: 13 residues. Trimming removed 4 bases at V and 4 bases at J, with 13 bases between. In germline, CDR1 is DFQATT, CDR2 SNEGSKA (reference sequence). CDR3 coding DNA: TGCAGTGCTAACAGGAATGACCGCTATGGCTACACCTTC. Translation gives CSANRNDRYGYTF.

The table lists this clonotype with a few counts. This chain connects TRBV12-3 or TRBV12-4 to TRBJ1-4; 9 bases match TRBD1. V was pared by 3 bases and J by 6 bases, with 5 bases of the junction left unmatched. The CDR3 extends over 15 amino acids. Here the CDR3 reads CASSFGDRAHEKLFF. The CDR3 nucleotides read TGTGCCAGCAGTTTTGGGGACAGGGCGCATGAAAAACTGTTTTTT.

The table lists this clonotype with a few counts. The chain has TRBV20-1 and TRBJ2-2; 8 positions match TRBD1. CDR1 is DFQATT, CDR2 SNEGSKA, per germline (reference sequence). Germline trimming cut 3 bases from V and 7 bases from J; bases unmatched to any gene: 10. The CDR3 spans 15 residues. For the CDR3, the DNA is TGCAGTGCTAGTCCCTCGACAGGGGTGGACGGGGAGCTGTTTTTT. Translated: CSASPSTGVDGELFF.

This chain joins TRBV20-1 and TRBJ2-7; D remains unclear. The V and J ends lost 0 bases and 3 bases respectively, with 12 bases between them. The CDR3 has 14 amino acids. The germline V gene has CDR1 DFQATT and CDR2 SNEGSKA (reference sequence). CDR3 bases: TGCAGTGCTAGAGACCCCGTTTCAAGCTACGAGCAGTACTTC. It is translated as CSARDPVSSYEQYF.

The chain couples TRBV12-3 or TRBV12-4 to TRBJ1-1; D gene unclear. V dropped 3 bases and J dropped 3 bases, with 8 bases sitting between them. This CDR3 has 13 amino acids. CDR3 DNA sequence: TGTGCCAGCAGTTTGCAGTTGTACACTGAAGCTTTCTTT. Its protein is CASSLQLYTEAFF.

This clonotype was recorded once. The CDR3 DNA follows: TGTGCCAGCAGTCCCGGGACCTTGATTTGGCAGTTCTTC. Its translation is CASSPGTLIWQFF. The J gene is TRBJ2-1, the V gene TRBV6-2 or TRBV6-3; D tentatively fits TRBD1 or TRBD2 (5 bases each). The V gene lost 5 bases and the J gene lost 12 bases, with 17 bases spanning the gap. The CDR3 extends over 13 amino acids. Germline CDR1 reads MNHEY; CDR2 reads SVGEGT.

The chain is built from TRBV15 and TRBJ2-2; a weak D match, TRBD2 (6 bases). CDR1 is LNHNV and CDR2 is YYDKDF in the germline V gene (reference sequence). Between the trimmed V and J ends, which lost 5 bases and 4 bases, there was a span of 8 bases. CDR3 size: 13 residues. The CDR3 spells CATSGGITGELFF. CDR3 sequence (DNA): TGTGCCACCAGCGGAGGGATCACCGGGGAGCTGTTTTTT.

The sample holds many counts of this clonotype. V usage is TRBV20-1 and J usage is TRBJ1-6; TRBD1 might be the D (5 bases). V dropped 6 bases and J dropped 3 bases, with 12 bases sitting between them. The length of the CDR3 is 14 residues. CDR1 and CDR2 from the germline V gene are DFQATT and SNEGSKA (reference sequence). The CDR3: CSARDSGYNSPLHF. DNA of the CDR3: TGCAGTGCGAGGGACTCCGGCTATAATTCACCCCTCCACTTT.

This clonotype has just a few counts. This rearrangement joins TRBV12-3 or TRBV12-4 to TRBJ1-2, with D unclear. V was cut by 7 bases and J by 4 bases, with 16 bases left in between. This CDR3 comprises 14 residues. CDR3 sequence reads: CASKTNREGYGYTF. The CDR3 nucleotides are TGTGCCAGCAAGACTAACCGGGAGGGCTATGGCTACACCTTC.

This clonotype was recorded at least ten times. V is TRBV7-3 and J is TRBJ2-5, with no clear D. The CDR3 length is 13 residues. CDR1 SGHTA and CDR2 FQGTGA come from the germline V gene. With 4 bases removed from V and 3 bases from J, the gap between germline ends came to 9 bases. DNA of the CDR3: TGTGCCAGCAGCTCCCGAGTCAAAGAGACCCAGTACTTC. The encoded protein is CASSSRVKETQYF.

The CDR3 is CASVNLLGDTQYF. The CDR3 nucleotides are TGTGCCAGCGTCAACCTGCTAGGGGATACGCAGTATTTT. The rearrangement links TRBV27 to TRBJ2-3; D is unresolved. This CDR3 region has 13 residues. Trimming pared 8 bases from V and 6 bases from J, leaving 15 bases between. Germline CDR1 and CDR2: MNHEY and SMNVEV (reference sequence).

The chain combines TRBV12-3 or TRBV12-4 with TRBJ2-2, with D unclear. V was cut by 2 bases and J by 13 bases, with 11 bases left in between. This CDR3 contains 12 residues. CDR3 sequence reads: CASSLPTTALFF. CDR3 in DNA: TGTGCCAGCAGTTTACCGACAACTGCGCTGTTTTTT.